The 25 T cell receptor beta chains below all came from one sample that was sequenced in a study of blood T cell repertoires in COVID-19. The assay was immunoSEQ multiplex PCR, and TCRdb's table has in-frame clones only and misses some. Found here are fewer than 100,000 clones, almost 85% of them singletons; the top ten hold 9.6%. The sample comprised peripheral blood. These receptors were collected from a man aged 50-60 years with COVID-19, enrolled during active disease.

V gene TRBV11-2 combines with J gene TRBJ2-1; a weak D match, TRBD2 (6 bases). In germline, CDR1 is SGHAT, CDR2 FQNNGV. Trimming stripped 5 bases from V and 3 bases from J, with 17 bases between. This CDR3 has 16 amino acids. The CDR3 loop is CASSPIRGRGYNEQFF. CDR3 sequence (DNA): TGTGCCAGCAGCCCAATCCGAGGGCGGGGCTACAATGAGCAGTTCTTC.

In this sample, this clone turned up a few times. The V call is TRBV15, the J call TRBJ2-3; D may be TRBD2 (6 bases). Trimming shortened V by 5 bases and J by 4 bases, and 19 bases separated the two germline ends. The length of the CDR3 is 16 residues. Germline V gene data show CDR1 as LNHNV and CDR2 as YYDKDF (reference sequence). In DNA form, the CDR3 reads TGTGCCACCAGCCCAGGTGGTGGAGGGCCGGCAGATACGCAGTATTTT. It is translated as CATSPGGGGPADTQYF.

The rearrangement joins TRBV29-1 to TRBJ1-4; TRBD1 matches 10 bases. The junction had 4 bases not matched to a gene; V was cut back by 4 bases and J by 8 bases. CDR3 size: 13 residues. Germline V gene data show CDR1 as SQVTM and CDR2 as ANQGSEA. CDR3 nucleotide sequence: TGCAGCGTTGGATGGACAGGGGGAGAAAAACTGTTTTTT. Amino acid sequence: CSVGWTGGEKLFF.

This clone occurred a few times. V and J are TRBV7-8 and TRBJ2-5, with 11 positions matching TRBD2. CDR3 length: 15 residues. Germline loops: CDR1 SGHVS, CDR2 FQNEAQ. V trimming: 1 base; J trimming: 4 bases; junction bases outside the gene matches: 2. DNA of the CDR3: TGTGCCAGCAGCTTAGGTGGACTAGCGGGAGAGACCCAGTACTTC. This codes for CASSLGGLAGETQYF.

The gene calls are TRBV4-1 and TRBJ2-1, with 16 bases that match TRBD2. V lost 5 bases and J lost 2; bases outside the gene matches: 6. Germline V gene sequence: CDR1 MGHRA, CDR2 YSYEKL. This CDR3 is built from 18 residues. The CDR3 coding sequence is TGCGCCAGCAGCTTGGGACTAGCGGGAGGGGTCCCCTACAATGAGCAGTTCTTC. This sequence encodes CASSLGLAGGVPYNEQFF.

This clone was found once. The chain recombines TRBV7-2 with TRBJ1-1; the D gene is possibly TRBD1 (5 bases). The germline V gene encodes CDR1 SGHTA and CDR2 FQGNSA. This CDR3 has 13 residues. The V end was cut by 3 bases, the J end by 1 base, with 6 bases between. The CDR3 is CASSFGGNTEAFF. In nucleotides, the CDR3 is TGTGCCAGCAGCTTCGGGGGGAACACTGAAGCTTTCTTT.

This clone turned up a few times. The chain is built from TRBV19 and TRBJ1-5; TRBD1 matches 10 bases. Per germline, CDR1 LNHDA and CDR2 SQIVND (reference sequence). After removal of 6 bases from V and 3 bases from J, the junction contained 5 bases not matched to a gene. CDR3 size: 15 residues. Here the CDR3 DNA reads TGTGCCAGTAGCCGGGACAGGGGTAACAATCAGCCCCAGCATTTT. It translates to CASSRDRGNNQPQHF.

The chain couples TRBV18 to TRBJ2-7; 7 positions match TRBD2. The germline V gene has CDR1 KGHSH and CDR2 LQKENI. This CDR3 contains 14 residues. J was trimmed by 4 bases and V by 5 bases; bases with no gene match: 8. The DNA of the CDR3 is TGTGCCAGCTCAATGGTTAGGGGAGGGTACGAGCAGTACTTC. This translates into CASSMVRGGYEQYF.

The chain combines TRBV28 with TRBJ2-5, with D maybe TRBD2 (6 bases). The CDR3 consists of 14 residues. CDR1 and CDR2 from the germline V gene are MDHEN and SYDVKM. V dropped 4 bases and J dropped 5 bases, with 14 bases sitting between them. The CDR3 spells CASSSGGRGETQYF. For the CDR3, the DNA is TGTGCCAGCAGTTCTGGGGGACGGGGGGAGACCCAGTACTTC. The variable domain in full, with the rest retrieved from reference TRBV28 and TRBJ2-5, is DVKVTQSSRYLVKRTGEKVFLECVQDMDHENMFWYRQDPGLGLRLIYFSYDVKMKEKGDIPEGYSVSREKKERFSLILESASTNQTSMYLCASSSGGRGETQYFGPGTRLLVL.

The genes are TRBV24-1 and TRBJ2-1; maybe TRBD2 (5 bases). The V and J ends lost 3 bases and 7 bases respectively, with 15 bases between them. Germline V gives CDR1 KGHDR, CDR2 SFDVKD. The length of the CDR3 is 15 residues. DNA for the CDR3: TGTGCCACCAGTGATACGGCGGGCCCGGGGAATGAGCAGTTCTTC. This codes for CATSDTAGPGNEQFF.

V is TRBV23-1 and J is TRBJ1-1; D remains unclear. TRBV23-1 is an ORF for which the function is uncertain. This CDR3 has 16 amino acids. V dropped 3 bases and J dropped 1 base, with 15 bases sitting between them. CDR3: CASSHPPQAWNTEAFF. DNA of the CDR3: TGCGCCAGCAGTCACCCGCCCCAAGCATGGAACACTGAAGCTTTCTTT.

This clone was counted only a few times. V gene TRBV27 combines with J gene TRBJ2-1; 10 bases agree with TRBD2. V lost 3 bases to trimming and J lost 10 bases; unmatched junction nucleotides: 9. This CDR3 is 15 amino acids long. Germline lookup yields CDR1 MNHEY and CDR2 SMNVEV (reference sequence). As DNA, the CDR3 is TGTGCCAGCAGTTTCACTAGCGGGATAAGAGGGGAGCAGTTCTTC. As protein: CASSFTSGIRGEQFF.

The genes are TRBV9 and TRBJ2-2; 7 bases fit TRBD2. The germline V gene encodes CDR1 SGDLS and CDR2 YYNGEE. V shed 4 bases, J shed 7 bases, and the junction held 7 bases outside the gene matches. CDR3 length: 14 residues. DNA for the CDR3: TGTGCCAGCAGCACGCGGGAGATTTTCGGGGAGCTGTTTTTT. Translation gives CASSTREIFGELFF.

The chain employs TRBV27 and TRBJ2-1; 10 bases are shared with TRBD1. Germline loops: CDR1 MNHEY, CDR2 SMNVEV (reference sequence). V lost 3 bases to trimming and J lost 2 bases; unmatched junction nucleotides: 4. The CDR3 length is 16 residues. DNA of the CDR3: TGTGCCAGCAGTTTCGCCGGGACAGGGGCCTACAATGAGCAGTTCTTC. It specifies CASSFAGTGAYNEQFF.

The rearrangement joins TRBV6-5 to TRBJ1-5, with TRBD1 matching over 7 bases. Germline-derived CDR1 and CDR2 are MNHEY and SVGAGI. The V and J ends lost 10 bases and 6 bases, in that order; junction bases with no gene match: 6. The length of the CDR3 is 12 residues. CDR3 protein: CATQTGTQPQHF. The CDR3 DNA sequence: TGTGCCACCCAGACAGGGACTCAGCCCCAGCATTTT.

This chain uses TRBV11-2 with TRBJ2-3, with TRBD2 matching 9 bases. V dropped 5 bases and J dropped 5; count of bases not matched to a gene: 11. Germline V lookup: CDR1 SGHAT, CDR2 FQNNGV. This CDR3 contains 16 residues. CDR3 nucleotides: TGTGCCAGCAGCCTAAGCGGGGGGACCTCCGGAGATACGCAGTATTTT. Amino acids: CASSLSGGTSGDTQYF. The full variable domain, its missing parts supplied by reference TRBV11-2 and TRBJ2-3, is EAGVAQSPRYKIIEKRQSVAFWCNPISGHATLYWYQQILGQGPKLLIQFQNNGVVDDSQLPKDRFSAERLKGVDSTLKIQPAKLEDSAVYLCASSLSGGTSGDTQYFGPGTRLTVL.

The V and J genes are TRBV9 and TRBJ1-1; D unresolved. Deletions cut 5 bases from V and 3 bases from J, with 17 bases between. This CDR3 is built from 15 residues. Germline values: CDR1 SGDLS, CDR2 YYNGEE. The CDR3 loop reads CASSATITRDTEAFF. The CDR3 DNA is TGTGCCAGCAGTGCGACTATAACTAGGGACACTGAAGCTTTCTTT.

The V call is TRBV30, the J call TRBJ2-7, with a possible D match to TRBD2 (5 bases). The CDR3 is made up of 14 amino acids. Germline CDR1 reads GTSNPN; CDR2 reads SVGIG (reference sequence). V was clipped by 0 bases and J by 7 bases, with 16 bases between them. DNA for the CDR3: TGTGCCTGGAGTGTCCTCCGACGGGGTGGGGAGCAGTACTTC. Encoded protein: CAWSVLRRGGEQYF.

V gene TRBV6-5 combines with J gene TRBJ1-4; D unresolved. The length of the CDR3 is 16 residues. CDR1 is MNHEY and CDR2 is SVGAGI in the germline V gene. Trimming pared 0 bases from V and 7 bases from J, leaving 15 bases between. The CDR3 sequence: CASSYSIIGRREKLFF. In nucleotides, the CDR3 is TGTGCCAGCAGTTACTCGATAATTGGGAGGCGTGAAAAACTGTTTTTT.

This chain links TRBV24-1 with TRBJ2-3; TRBD1 aligns across 7 bases. This CDR3 has 17 residues. The V and J ends lost 4 bases and 1 base, in that order; junction bases with no gene match: 10. Germline assignment: CDR1 KGHDR and CDR2 SFDVKD. CDR3 region: CATSDRDRDLRTDTQYF. The CDR3 DNA sequence: TGTGCCACCAGTGACCGTGACAGGGATTTACGCACAGATACGCAGTATTTT.

This chain joins TRBV29-1 and TRBJ2-7; D perhaps matches TRBD1 (5 bases). CDR1 is SQVTM, CDR2 ANQGSEA, per germline. Trimming removed 7 bases from V and 6 bases from J, with 19 bases in between. The CDR3 totals 13 residues. CDR3 coding DNA: TGCAGCGCCTTGACAGACCCCAGTCTCGAGCAGTACTTC. This sequence encodes CSALTDPSLEQYF.

This chain joins TRBV30 and TRBJ1-4; TRBD1 matches 11 bases. Germline CDR1 reads GTSNPN; CDR2 reads SVGIG (reference sequence). The V segment lost 5 bases and the J segment 6 bases; nucleotides outside the gene matches: 8. This CDR3 comprises 15 residues. The CDR3 region is CAWSGQGDVDEKLFF. As DNA, the CDR3 is TGTGCCTGGTCGGGACAGGGGGACGTCGATGAAAAACTGTTTTTT. Supplemented by reference TRBV30 and TRBJ1-4, the full variable domain reads SQTIHQWPATLVQPVGSPLSLECTVEGTSNPNLYWYRQAAGRGLQLLFYSVGIGQISSEVPQNLSASRPQDRQFILSSKKLLLSDSGFYLCAWSGQGDVDEKLFFGSGTQLSVL.

This clone was observed a handful of times. The chain uses TRBV5-8 and TRBJ1-5; 7 bases are shared with TRBD1. The V gene's germline CDR1 is SGHTS and CDR2 YDEGEE. The length of the CDR3 is 16 residues. J lost 6 bases, V lost 2 bases, and 11 bases had no gene match. CDR3 sequence (DNA): TGTGCCAGCAGCTTATTTCAGGGGGGCGACGGTCAGCCCCAGCATTTT. Translation gives CASSLFQGGDGQPQHF.

This clone was seen a single time. This chain joins TRBV19 and TRBJ2-1; the match to TRBD2 covers 14 bases. Per germline, CDR1 LNHDA and CDR2 SQIVND (reference sequence). V dropped 5 bases and J dropped 10; count of bases not matched to a gene: 7. This CDR3 region has 15 residues. CDR3 loop: CASSGLAGGPGEQFF. CDR3 nucleotide sequence: TGTGCCAGTAGTGGACTAGCGGGAGGTCCGGGGGAGCAGTTCTTC.

V usage is TRBV7-2 and J usage is TRBJ2-7, with D perhaps TRBD1 (5 bases). Trimming removed 1 base from V and 6 bases from J, with 13 bases in between. From germline, CDR1 is SGHTA and CDR2 FQGNSA. This CDR3 has 14 residues. The CDR3 loop is CASSLEGGRAEQYF. CDR3 nucleotides: TGTGCCAGCAGCTTAGAAGGTGGCAGGGCCGAGCAGTACTTC.